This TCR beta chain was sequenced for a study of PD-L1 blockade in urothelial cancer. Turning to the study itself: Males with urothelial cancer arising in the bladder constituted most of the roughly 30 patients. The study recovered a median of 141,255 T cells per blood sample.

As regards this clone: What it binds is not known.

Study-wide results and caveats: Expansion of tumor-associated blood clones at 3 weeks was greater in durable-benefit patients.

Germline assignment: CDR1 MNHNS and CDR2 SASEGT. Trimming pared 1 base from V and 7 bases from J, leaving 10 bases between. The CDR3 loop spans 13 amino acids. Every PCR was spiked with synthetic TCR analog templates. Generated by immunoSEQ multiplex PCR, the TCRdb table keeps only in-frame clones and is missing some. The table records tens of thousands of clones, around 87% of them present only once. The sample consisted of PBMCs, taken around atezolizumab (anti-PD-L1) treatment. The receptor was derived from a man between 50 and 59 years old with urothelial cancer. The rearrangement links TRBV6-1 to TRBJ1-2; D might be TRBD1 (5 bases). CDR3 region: CASSEGGGFGYTF. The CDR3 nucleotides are TGTGCCAGCAGTGAAGGGGGGGGGTTTGGCTACACCTTC.